This TCR beta chain was sequenced during a study of identical twins. TCRdb reprocessed the 5' RACE reads via MiXCR and lists one record per CDR3 protein. The top ten clones hold approximately 14% of a sample with some 730,000 distinct CDR3 sequences, around a sixth of them seen once. The length of the CDR3 is 15 residues. CDR1 and CDR2 (germline): SGHTA, FQGTGA. The V end was cut by 4 bases, the J end by 1 base, with 13 bases between. These records were also assigned to another study, of T cells expressing NK-cell markers. That work contributes: Sorted T-cell subsets CD3+CD56+NKG2C+, CD3+CD56+NKG2C- and CD3+CD56-NKG2C+ were TCR beta-sequenced.

The receptor's source is a woman aged 18-30 years in good health. The sample comprised PBMCs. The chain recombines TRBV7-3 with TRBJ1-1, with D possibly being TRBD1 (5 bases). The CDR3 loop reads CASSSRESGNTEAFF. In DNA form, the CDR3 reads TGTGCCAGCAGCTCCAGGGAATCCGGGAACACTGAAGCTTTCTTT.